This TCR beta chain was sequenced in a study of regulatory T cells in long-lasting Graves disease (dated by TCRdb to 2020 to 2023). Describing the broader study: Patients with newly diagnosed Graves' disease had been on antithyroid drugs for under 3 months. This study used TCR sequencing and RNA sequencing of peripheral blood to compare persistent Graves' disease patients against newly diagnosed Graves' disease patients. A total of about 35 samples underwent TCR sequencing, from around 13 patients with persistent Graves' disease and 20 or so patients with newly diagnosed Graves' disease. The study was registered as a clinical trial and conducted in China.

The label giving this sample's time point can be read as: newly diagnosed GD, antithyroid drugs for less than 3 months. For both TCR sequencing and RNA sequencing, RNA was extracted from PBMCs using TRIzol. The diagnosis of Graves' disease was made according to American Thyroid Association guidelines. Patients for the study were recruited at an endocrinology department in Xi'an, China. From each patient, approximately 9.9 milliliters of peripheral blood was collected into an EDTA anticoagulant tube. Ficoll Paque Plus density gradient separation was used to isolate PBMCs, and no additional T cell sorting was done. An Agilent 2100 Bioanalyzer and agarose gel were used to assess RNA quality, and a NanoDrop 2000 was used to measure RNA concentration. Library preparation employed multiplex PCR. Sequenced using an Illumina HiSeq 4000. CDR3 regions were amplified by Arm-PCR with iRepertoire HTBI primers to construct TCR beta libraries. PCR products were gel purified before sequencing. Concerning the study's data processing: Across samples, around 58 TRBV and 13 to 15 TRBJ segments were identified and used for gene usage analysis of CDR3 amino acid clonotypes. Filtered high-quality paired reads were merged into contigs using COPE and FqMerger. BLAST was used to align contigs to IMGT TRBV, TRBD and TRBJ reference genes, with CDR3 defined following IMGT. Any clonotype with a frequency above 0.1% was classified as a highly expanded clone. Shannon entropy served as the measure of repertoire diversity, while the Gini coefficient captured V-J evenness. A clonotype found in more than one individual was treated as public. Through fastp at Q25 and MiXCR, TCRdb rebuilt clones from the public reads, retaining in-frame beta chains. Rows are combined by CDR3 protein, so each entry shows the most common genes and DNA. TCRdb, rather than the study authors, made the V and J calls. The sample records roughly 400,000 distinct CDR3 sequences, roughly 15% of which are singletons. Of the sample, approximately 22% is held by the ten largest clones.

As to this clonotype: The clone's antigen remains unknown. No clone much larger than this one lies a single base away; base qualities are absent.

From the cysteine through the phenylalanine, the CDR3 covers 14 amino acids. CDR3 DNA is the only sequence kept; it has 42 bases, read in frame from the first base. V loses 5 bases of germline sequence and J loses 2 bases, and the interval between the two ends is 10 bases. The germline V gene (reference sequence) supplies CDR1 PRHDT and CDR2 FYEKMQ. What the authors observed across the whole study: TRBV28, TRBJ1-2 and TRBJ2-5 were preferentially used in persistent disease, while TRBV20-1 and TRBJ2-1 were favored in newly diagnosed disease. Persistent patients shared more public clonotypes among themselves (2,741) than newly diagnosed patients did (approximately 970). Sequencing and analysis were restricted to the TCR beta chain. Compared with newly diagnosed patients, persistent Graves' disease patients had lower TCR Shannon entropy and fewer highly expanded clones, which suggests clonal expansion. As a limitation, the authors acknowledged that the small sample size may reduce accuracy. Peripheral blood alone was examined, since thyroid tissue, which constituted the primary lesion, could not be accessed.

These data also formed part of another study, on T cells in Graves' hyperthyroidism and ophthalmopathy. The second study reports: Stable Graves' hyperthyroidism was defined as the absence of progression to ophthalmopathy over 18 months of follow-up. Hyperthyroidism patients were aged 18 to 65 years and newly diagnosed, with disease duration of less than 2 months. Any patient with an uncontrolled infection, another autoimmune disease, pregnancy or lactation was excluded. Diagnoses were based on clinical symptoms, serum thyroxine and TRAb, thyroid ultrasound and orbital computed tomography. A first-round RT-PCR of the TCR CDR3 used the HTBI primer set with the Qiagen OneStep RT-PCR kit. Most expanded thyroid clonotypes (frequency above 0.001) were also detected in blood, suggesting blood repertoires may reflect thyroid immune responses. A 13 V-J signature model separated ophthalmopathy from stable hyperthyroidism, with about 88% sensitivity and 81.08% specificity in cross-validation and 80%/75% in testing. In validation, the model predicted progression to ophthalmopathy with just under 71% sensitivity and approximately 78% specificity, a median of about 6 months before onset. To identify distinguishing TCR V-J signatures, a discovery cohort of around 100 patients was used, comprising 43 with Graves' ophthalmopathy and roughly 60 with stable Graves' hyperthyroidism. Prospective prediction of ophthalmopathy was tested in an independent validation cohort of 18 to 20 hyperthyroidism patients and 15 to 17 patients who later progressed to ophthalmopathy. The approximately 100 discovery patients were randomly split 7:3 into training and test sets. The study also compared thyroid tissue and blood T-cell repertoires from several Graves' hyperthyroidism patients. After blood sampling, hyperthyroidism patients were treated with methimazole at a starting dose of 30 mg daily, and ophthalmopathy patients were treated with high-dose intravenous methylprednisolone. The libraries were constructed in a second round of multiplex PCR and then size-selected and purified. The libraries were sequenced on an Illumina HiSeq2000 using paired-end 100 bp reads. SOAPnuke was used to process the raw data, with reads discarded if the reads contained adapters or uncalled bases, had a mean Phred below 15, or lacked an exact constant-primer or identifier match. COPE v1.2.5 was used to merge high-quality paired reads, and clonotypes were defined as unique nucleotide sequences. Clonotypes were aligned to IMGT TRBV, TRBD and TRBJ reference segments using MiTCR v1.1. Only V-J combinations with frequency above 0.0001, covering approximately 99% of repertoires, were analysed. A TCS score was defined as the ratio of F50 (clonal expansion) to E x V (chaos), with BLOSUM62-based TCRdist applied between CDR3 peptides within each V-J. Welch's t-statistics and random forest reduced around 520 V-J features to about 12, which were used in a naive Bayes classifier (R e1071). Sample size was not statistically predetermined, and blinding of investigators to group allocation was not performed. TCR Vbeta CDR3 sequencing of 135 peripheral blood samples (fewer than 45 ophthalmopathy, around 80 hyperthyroidism and approximately 17 progressor patients) is reported in the paper.

The specimen was peripheral blood mononuclear cells (PBMCs), collected at new diagnosis, from a patient treated with antithyroid drugs. The rearrangement joined TRBV13 to TRBJ1-5, with the D gene call left open. The TCR was taken from a woman in her late teens or twenties with Graves disease. Donor details come from another sample of the same person, matched by shared clones. The DNA sequence follows: TGTGCCAGCAGCACTACCGGGGGCAATCAGCCCCAGCATTTT. It codes for CASSTTGGNQPQHF.